This T cell receptor (beta chain) stems from a study of T cells in Graves' hyperthyroidism and ophthalmopathy. RNA transcripts were the template for amplifying TCR beta CDR3 regions. First-round RT-PCR of the TCR CDR3 relied on the HTBI primer set. A single record per CDR3 protein comes from TCRdb applying MiXCR to the multiplex PCR reads. The profile shows 600,000 to 700,000 distinct CDR3 sequences, about 45% of them singletons. With V trimmed by 6 bases and J by 0 bases, 4 bases remained unmatched. This CDR3 comprises 13 residues. The germline gives CDR1 SQVTM, CDR2 ANQGSEA. Whole-study findings and limits: Researchers report that a 13 V-J model separated ophthalmopathy from stable hyperthyroidism.

A note on this clonotype: The target antigen is unknown.

Source material: peripheral blood or thyroid tissue (not recorded which). V and J are TRBV29-1 and TRBJ2-7, with TRBD2 identical over 8 bases. The receptor comes from an adult man with Graves' disease, either hyperthyroidism or ophthalmopathy (not recorded which). DNA for the CDR3: TGCAGCGTACTAGCGGATAACTCCTACGAGCAGTACTTC. This translates into CSVLADNSYEQYF.